These 22 T cell receptor beta chains share one sample of origin, sequenced in a study of cytomegalovirus exposure and HLA in healthy donors. The PCR had 60 Vbeta and 13 Jbeta primers. This table comes from immunoSEQ multiplex PCR, and its TCRdb copy is limited to in-frame clones, with some not included. Seen here are under 150,000 clones, over 60% observed once, and the top ten hold 1.8%. Sequenced material: PBMCs. The receptors stem from a female donor in good health and CMV-seropositive.

The V call is TRBV4-1, the J call TRBJ2-1; 9 nucleotides align to TRBD2. CDR3 length: 14 amino acids. Germline V gene data show CDR1 as MGHRA and CDR2 as YSYEKL. Trimming at V came to 6 bases and at J to 5 bases, leaving 5 bases not matched to a gene. DNA for the CDR3: TGCGCCAGCAGAGCGAGCGGGAGGAACAATGAGCAGTTCTTC. Its translation is CASRASGRNNEQFF.

This clone has a handful of counts. This chain connects TRBV6-5 to TRBJ1-2; 9 bases fit TRBD1. The CDR3 is 14 residues long. The V gene end was trimmed by 2 bases and the J gene end by 9 bases; junction bases not matched to a gene: 7. Germline values: CDR1 MNHEY, CDR2 SVGAGI. The CDR3 coding sequence is TGTGCCAGCAGTTACGGGGGACAGGGTAGCAGCTACACCTTC. As protein: CASSYGGQGSSYTF.

This clone was seen only a few times. One junction end does not reproduce the germline sequence, and a read error may be involved. The chain employs TRBV11-2 and TRBJ2-1; no firm D call. This CDR3 has 15 residues. CDR1 is SGHAT and CDR2 is FQNNGV in the germline V gene. In nucleotides, the CDR3 is TGTGCCAGCAGCCTAGAAGCTAGCTCCTACAATGAGCAGTTCTTC. The encoded protein is CASSLEASSYNEQFF.

The chain has TRBV2 and TRBJ2-5, with a weak D call TRBD2 (5 bases). This CDR3 comprises 11 residues. V shed 9 bases and J shed 5 bases, with 10 bases lying between them. Germline V gene data show CDR1 as SNHLY and CDR2 as FYNNEI. CDR3 residues: CASKLGETQYF. The CDR3 bases are TGTGCCAGTAAACTAGGCGAGACCCAGTACTTC. Full variable domain (missing parts from reference TRBV2 and TRBJ2-5): EPEVTQTPSHQVTQMGQEVILRCVPISNHLYFYWYRQILGQKVEFLVSFYNNEISEKSEIFDDQFSVERPDGSNFTLKIRSTKLEDSAMYFCASKLGETQYFGPGTRLLVL.

The chain has TRBV7-2 and TRBJ1-1, with a tentative D call TRBD1 (6 bases). Germline CDR1 reads SGHTA; CDR2 reads FQGNSA. Deletions cut 7 bases from V and 1 base from J, with 13 bases between. The CDR3 contains 14 residues. DNA for the CDR3: TGTGCCAGCATCCCAGGGGTATCGAACACTGAAGCTTTCTTT. This gives the protein CASIPGVSNTEAFF.

The rearrangement uses TRBV7-6 and TRBJ1-1, with 11 bases lining up with TRBD1. V lost 5 bases to trimming and J lost 4 bases; unmatched junction nucleotides: 3. CDR3 length: 14 residues. The V gene's germline CDR1 is SGHVS and CDR2 FNYEAQ. CDR3 loop: CASSAGTGGTEAFF. The DNA of the CDR3 is TGTGCCAGCAGCGCCGGGACAGGGGGCACTGAAGCTTTCTTT.

The gene calls are TRBV5-1 and TRBJ2-7; tentatively, D is TRBD2 (5 bases). The germline CDR1 and CDR2 sequences are SGHRS and YFSETQ. The CDR3 runs 14 residues. Trimming stripped 2 bases from V and 3 bases from J, with 12 bases between. The CDR3 region is CASSLAESRYEQYF. DNA of the CDR3: TGCGCCAGCAGCTTAGCGGAGAGCCGCTACGAGCAGTACTTC.

V gene TRBV5-1 combines with J gene TRBJ1-1; the match to TRBD1 covers 10 bases. V lost 4 bases, J lost 6 bases, and 12 bases stayed unmatched. This CDR3 has 16 amino acids. Germline CDR1 is SGHRS and CDR2 is YFSETQ. The CDR3 DNA reads as TGCGCCAGCAGCGATGCAAGGACAGGGGGTAGTTCTGAAGCTTTCTTT. Encoded protein: CASSDARTGGSSEAFF. The variable domain in full, with the rest retrieved from reference TRBV5-1 and TRBJ1-1, is KAGVTQTPRYLIKTRGQQVTLSCSPISGHRSVSWYQQTPGQGLQFLFEYFSETQRNKGNFPGRFSGRQFSNSRSEMNVSTLELGDSALYLCASSDARTGGSSEAFFGQGTRLTVV.

For the CDR3, the DNA is TGTGCCAGCAGTTCGATCAGGGGGTGGGACTACGAGCAGTACTTC. This encodes CASSSIRGWDYEQYF. The chain recombines TRBV28 with TRBJ2-7, with TRBD1 identical over 7 bases. CDR1 and CDR2 (germline): MDHEN, SYDVKM. The CDR3 covers 15 residues. Trimming cost V 4 bases and J 3 bases; bases outside gene matches: 9. The full variable domain, with the rest looked up from reference TRBV28 and TRBJ2-7, is DVKVTQSSRYLVKRTGEKVFLECVQDMDHENMFWYRQDPGLGLRLIYFSYDVKMKEKGDIPEGYSVSREKKERFSLILESASTNQTSMYLCASSSIRGWDYEQYFGPGTRLTVT.

This chain connects TRBV5-6 to TRBJ1-5; 10 nucleotides line up with TRBD1. V lost 4 bases to trimming and J lost 7 bases; unmatched junction nucleotides: 5. Germline assignment: CDR1 SGHDT and CDR2 YYEEEE. The CDR3 is made up of 14 amino acids. CDR3 sequence: CASSTGQGRQPQHF. The CDR3 nucleotides are TGTGCCAGCAGCACGGGACAGGGGAGACAGCCCCAGCATTTT.

The chain couples TRBV6-6 to TRBJ1-3, with D perhaps TRBD1 (5 bases). The V gene lost 2 bases and the J gene lost 0 bases, with 8 bases spanning the gap. The CDR3 is 15 residues long. Germline lookup yields CDR1 MNHNY and CDR2 SVGAGI (reference sequence). The chain's CDR3 is CASSYPQDSGNTIYF. The CDR3 DNA reads as TGTGCCAGCAGTTACCCACAGGACTCTGGAAACACCATATATTTT.

This clone was counted only a few times. This chain links TRBV19 with TRBJ2-3; D is perhaps TRBD2 (5 bases). V was pared by 1 base and J by 4 bases, with 9 bases between. There are 14 residues in the CDR3. The germline gives CDR1 LNHDA, CDR2 SQIVND (reference sequence). DNA of the CDR3: TGTGCCAGTAGTATAGGCGGGCCCCCAGATACGCAGTATTTT. Amino acids: CASSIGGPPDTQYF.

A note on this clone: This CDR3 is also generated by other DNA sequences in the sample. The genes are TRBV19 and TRBJ2-2, with 9 bases aligning to TRBD1. The trim removed 7 bases at V and 1 base at J, leaving 1 base unmatched. The CDR3 has 14 amino acids. Germline V CDR1 and CDR2: LNHDA, SQIVND (reference sequence). The CDR3 spells CASNRGRNTGELFF. The CDR3 DNA reads as TGTGCCAGTAACAGGGGGCGGAACACCGGGGAGCTGTTTTTT. The variable domain in full, completed from reference TRBV19 and TRBJ2-2, reads DGGITQSPKYLFRKEGQNVTLSCEQNLNHDAMYWYRQDPGQGLRLIYYSQIVNDFQKGDIAEGYSVSREKKESFPLTVTSAQKNPTAFYLCASNRGRNTGELFFGEGSRLTVL.

The V call is TRBV30, the J call TRBJ2-1; D uncertain. Germline-derived CDR1 and CDR2 are GTSNPN and SVGIG (reference sequence). Trimming removed 8 bases from V and 0 bases from J, with 5 bases in between. CDR3 length: 11 residues. CDR3 sequence: CAAGSYNEQFF. DNA of the CDR3: TGTGCCGCAGGCTCCTACAATGAGCAGTTCTTC.

The CDR3: CAWSLTANEKLFF. CDR3 bases: TGTGCCTGGAGTTTGACAGCTAATGAAAAACTGTTTTTT. The chain joins TRBV30 to TRBJ1-4; TRBD1 might be the D (5 bases). Trimming removed 2 bases from V and 3 bases from J, with 7 bases in between. The germline gives CDR1 GTSNPN, CDR2 SVGIG (reference sequence). The CDR3 length is 13 residues.

The rearrangement joins TRBV7-3 to TRBJ2-7, with TRBD2 identical over 9 bases. V lost 5 bases to trimming and J lost 2 bases; unmatched junction nucleotides: 4. The germline V gene encodes CDR1 SGHTA and CDR2 FQGTGA. The CDR3 contains 14 residues. The CDR3 loop is CASSPGLAPYEQYF. In nucleotides, the CDR3 is TGTGCCAGCAGCCCGGGACTAGCCCCCTACGAGCAGTACTTC.

The chain recombines TRBV28 with TRBJ1-5; 9 bases are shared with TRBD1. V shed 1 base and J 7 bases; nucleotides not matched to a gene: 8. In germline, CDR1 is MDHEN, CDR2 SYDVKM. The CDR3 totals 16 residues. The CDR3: CASSLFRTGVAQPQHF. CDR3 in DNA: TGTGCCAGCAGTTTATTTAGGACAGGGGTAGCGCAGCCCCAGCATTTT.

The V call is TRBV10-2, the J call TRBJ2-1; 7 nucleotides agree with TRBD1. Germline assignment: CDR1 WSHSY and CDR2 SAAADI. There are 15 residues in the CDR3. J lost 0 bases, V lost 10 bases, and 9 bases had no gene match. The CDR3 DNA follows: TGCGCCACCGCACTAGGGGGCGTCTCCTACAATGAGCAGTTCTTC. Translating gives CATALGGVSYNEQFF.

This chain joins TRBV7-9 and TRBJ1-2; the D gene is possibly TRBD1 (6 bases). Trimming removed 2 bases at V and 7 bases at J, with 11 bases between. Germline V gives CDR1 SEHNR, CDR2 FQNEAQ (reference sequence). The CDR3 spans 13 residues. This CDR3 is CASSLMGAGGYTF. In DNA form, the CDR3 reads TGTGCCAGCAGCTTAATGGGGGCGGGTGGCTACACCTTC.

Note on this clone: Other DNA sequences within the sample encode an identical CDR3. This chain joins TRBV6-1 and TRBJ2-2, with 7 bases that match TRBD1. Trimming at V came to 9 bases and at J to 7 bases, leaving 8 bases not matched to a gene. The CDR3 runs 13 residues. Germline CDR1 reads MNHNS; CDR2 reads SASEGT. The CDR3 reads CASRYRGGGELFF. The CDR3 nucleotides are TGTGCCAGTAGGTACAGGGGCGGCGGGGAGCTGTTTTTT.

The chain uses TRBV19 and TRBJ2-1, with TRBD2 matching 9 bases. CDR3 length: 17 residues. Per the germline V gene, CDR1 is LNHDA and CDR2 is SQIVND (reference sequence). V lost 0 bases, J lost 5 bases, and 8 bases stayed unmatched. The CDR3 sequence is CASSIENWSGGNNEQFF. The CDR3 coding sequence is TGTGCCAGTAGTATAGAGAACTGGAGCGGGGGGAACAATGAGCAGTTCTTC.

The chain uses TRBV15 and TRBJ2-2; D possibly corresponds to TRBD1 (5 bases). Between the trimmed V and J ends, which lost 5 bases and 5 bases, there was a span of 15 bases. This CDR3 has 15 residues. Germline loops: CDR1 LNHNV, CDR2 YYDKDF (reference sequence). The CDR3 DNA is TGTGCCACCAGCCCCCCAGGGTTCGGGACCGGGGAGCTGTTTTTT. Protein product: CATSPPGFGTGELFF. Filled out from reference TRBV15 and TRBJ2-2, the complete variable domain reads DAMVIQNPRYQVTQFGKPVTLSCSQTLNHNVMYWYQQKSSQAPKLLFHYYDKDFNNEADTPDNFQSRRPNTSFCFLDIRSPGLGDTAMYLCATSPPGFGTGELFFGEGSRLTVL.